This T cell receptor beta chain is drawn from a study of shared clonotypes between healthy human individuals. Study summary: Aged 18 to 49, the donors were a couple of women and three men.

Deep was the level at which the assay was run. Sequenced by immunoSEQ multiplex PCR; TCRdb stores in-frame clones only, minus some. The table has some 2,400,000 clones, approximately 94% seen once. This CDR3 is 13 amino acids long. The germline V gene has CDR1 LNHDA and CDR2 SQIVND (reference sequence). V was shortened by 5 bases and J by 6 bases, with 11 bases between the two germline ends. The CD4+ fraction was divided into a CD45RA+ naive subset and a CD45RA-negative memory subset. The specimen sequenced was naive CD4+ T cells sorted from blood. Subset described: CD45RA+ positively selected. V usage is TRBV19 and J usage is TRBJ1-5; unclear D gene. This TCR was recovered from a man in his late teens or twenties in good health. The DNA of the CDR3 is TGTGCCAGTAGTGGGCCAGGCGGTCAGCCCCAGCATTTT. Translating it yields CASSGPGGQPQHF. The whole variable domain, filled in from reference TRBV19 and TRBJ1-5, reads DGGITQSPKYLFRKEGQNVTLSCEQNLNHDAMYWYRQDPGQGLRLIYYSQIVNDFQKGDIAEGYSVSREKKESFPLTVTSAQKNPTAFYLCASSGPGGQPQHFGDGTRLSIL.